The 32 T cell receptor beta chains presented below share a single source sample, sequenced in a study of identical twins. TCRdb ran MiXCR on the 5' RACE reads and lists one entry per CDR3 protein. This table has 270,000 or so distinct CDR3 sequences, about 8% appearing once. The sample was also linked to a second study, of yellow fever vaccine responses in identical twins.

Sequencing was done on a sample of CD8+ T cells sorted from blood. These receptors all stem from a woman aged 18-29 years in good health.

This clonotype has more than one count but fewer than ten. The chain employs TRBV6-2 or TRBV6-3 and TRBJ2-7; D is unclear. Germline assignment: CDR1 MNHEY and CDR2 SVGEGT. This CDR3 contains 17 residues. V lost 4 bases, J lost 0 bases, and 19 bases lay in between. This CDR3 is CASSSEAVAFYSYEQYF. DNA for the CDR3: TGTGCCAGCAGTTCTGAAGCTGTGGCCTTTTACTCCTACGAGCAGTACTTC.

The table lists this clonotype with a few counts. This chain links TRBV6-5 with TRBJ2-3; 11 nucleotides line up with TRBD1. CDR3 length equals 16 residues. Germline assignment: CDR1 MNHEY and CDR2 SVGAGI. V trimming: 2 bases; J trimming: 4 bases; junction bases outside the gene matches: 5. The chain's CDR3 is CASSYTRTGGPDTQYF. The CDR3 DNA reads TGTGCCAGCAGTTACACCCGGACAGGGGGCCCAGATACGCAGTATTTT.

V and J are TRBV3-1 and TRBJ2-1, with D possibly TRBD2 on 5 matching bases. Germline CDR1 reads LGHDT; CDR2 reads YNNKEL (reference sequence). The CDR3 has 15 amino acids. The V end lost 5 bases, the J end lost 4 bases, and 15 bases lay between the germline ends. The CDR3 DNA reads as TGTGCCAGCAGCGCCGGACTGGGGAATTACAATGAGCAGTTCTTC. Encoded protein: CASSAGLGNYNEQFF.

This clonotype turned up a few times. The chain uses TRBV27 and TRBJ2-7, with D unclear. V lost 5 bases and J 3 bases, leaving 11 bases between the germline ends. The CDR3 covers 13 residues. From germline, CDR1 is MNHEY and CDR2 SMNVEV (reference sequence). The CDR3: CASSPNRHYEQYF. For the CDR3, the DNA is TGTGCCAGCAGTCCCAACAGACACTACGAGCAGTACTTC.

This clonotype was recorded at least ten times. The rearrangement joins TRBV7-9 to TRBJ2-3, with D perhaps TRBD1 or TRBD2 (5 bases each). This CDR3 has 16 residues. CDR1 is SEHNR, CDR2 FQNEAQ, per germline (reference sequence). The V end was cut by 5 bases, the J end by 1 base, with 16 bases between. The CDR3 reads CASSDRDPSRTDTQYF. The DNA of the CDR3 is TGTGCCAGCAGCGATAGGGACCCAAGCCGCACAGATACGCAGTATTTT. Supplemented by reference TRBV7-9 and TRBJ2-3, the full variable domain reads DTGVSQNPRHKITKRGQNVTFRCDPISEHNRLYWYRQTLGQGPEFLTYFQNEAQLEKSRLLSDRFSAERPKGSFSTLEIQRTEQGDSAMYLCASSDRDPSRTDTQYFGPGTRLTVL.

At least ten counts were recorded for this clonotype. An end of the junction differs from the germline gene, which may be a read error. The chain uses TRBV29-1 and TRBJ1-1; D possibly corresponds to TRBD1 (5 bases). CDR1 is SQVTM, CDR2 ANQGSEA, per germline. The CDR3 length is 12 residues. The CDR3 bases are TGCAGAGTTGATTCAGGGTCAACAGAAGCTTTCTTT. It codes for CRVDSGSTEAFF.

CDR3 region: CASSSSISEETQYF. CDR3 DNA sequence: TGTGCCAGCAGCTCCTCCATTAGCGAAGAGACCCAGTACTTC. This rearrangement joins TRBV11-2 to TRBJ2-5; tentative D call: TRBD2 (5 bases). V lost 4 bases to trimming and J lost 3 bases, with 12 bases between them. There are 14 residues in the CDR3. CDR1 SGHAT and CDR2 FQNNGV come from the germline V gene.

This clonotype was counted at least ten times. CDR3 loop: CATSRRENQPQHF. As DNA, the CDR3 is TGTGCCACCAGCAGGCGGGAGAATCAGCCCCAGCATTTT. V is TRBV15 and J is TRBJ1-5; no clear D. The germline V gene has CDR1 LNHNV and CDR2 YYDKDF (reference sequence). The V and J ends lost 3 bases and 4 bases respectively, with 7 bases between them. The CDR3 loop spans 13 amino acids. Variable domain in full (rest from reference TRBV15 and TRBJ1-5): DAMVIQNPRYQVTQFGKPVTLSCSQTLNHNVMYWYQQKSSQAPKLLFHYYDKDFNNEADTPDNFQSRRPNTSFCFLDIRSPGLGDTAMYLCATSRRENQPQHFGDGTRLSIL.

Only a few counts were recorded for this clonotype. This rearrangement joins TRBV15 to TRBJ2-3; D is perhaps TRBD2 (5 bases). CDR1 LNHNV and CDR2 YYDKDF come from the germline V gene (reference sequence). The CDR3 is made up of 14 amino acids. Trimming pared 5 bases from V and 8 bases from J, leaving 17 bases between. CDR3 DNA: TGTGCCACCAGCCCCCGGACTGAAGACGGTACGCAGTATTTT. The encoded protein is CATSPRTEDGTQYF.

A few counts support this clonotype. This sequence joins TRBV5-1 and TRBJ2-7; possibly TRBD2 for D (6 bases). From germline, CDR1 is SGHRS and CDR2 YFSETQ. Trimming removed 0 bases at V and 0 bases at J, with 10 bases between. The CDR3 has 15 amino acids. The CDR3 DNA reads TGCGCCAGCAGCTTGGGCCGGGAGTTCTCCTACGAGCAGTACTTC. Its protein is CASSLGREFSYEQYF.

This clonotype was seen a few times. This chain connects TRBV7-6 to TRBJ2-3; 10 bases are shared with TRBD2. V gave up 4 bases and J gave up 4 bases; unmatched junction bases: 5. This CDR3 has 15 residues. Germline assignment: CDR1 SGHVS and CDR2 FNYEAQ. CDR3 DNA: TGTGCCAGCAGCTCGCTGCTAGCGGGAGCAGATACGCAGTATTTT. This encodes CASSSLLAGADTQYF.

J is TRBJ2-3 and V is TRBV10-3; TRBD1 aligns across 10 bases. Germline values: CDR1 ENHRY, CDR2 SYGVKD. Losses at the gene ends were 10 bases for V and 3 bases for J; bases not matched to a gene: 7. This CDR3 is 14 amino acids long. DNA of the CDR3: TGTGCCACAAGGGACAGGGGTTGGACAGATACGCAGTATTTT. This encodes CATRDRGWTDTQYF.

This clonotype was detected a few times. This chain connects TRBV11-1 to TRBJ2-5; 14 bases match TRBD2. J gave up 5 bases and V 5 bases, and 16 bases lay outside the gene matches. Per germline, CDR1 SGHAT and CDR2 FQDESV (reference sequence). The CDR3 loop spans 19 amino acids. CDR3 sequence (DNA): TGTGCCAGCAGCCCCAAACCTCCGGGACTAGCGGGAGTTTTGGAGACCCAGTACTTC. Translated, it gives CASSPKPPGLAGVLETQYF.

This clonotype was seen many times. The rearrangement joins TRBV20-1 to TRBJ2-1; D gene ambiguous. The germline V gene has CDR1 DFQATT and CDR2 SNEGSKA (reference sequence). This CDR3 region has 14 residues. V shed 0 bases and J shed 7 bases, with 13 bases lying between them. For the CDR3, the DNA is TGCAGTGCTAGAGATATTGACTCCTTTAATGAGCAGTTCTTC. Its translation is CSARDIDSFNEQFF.

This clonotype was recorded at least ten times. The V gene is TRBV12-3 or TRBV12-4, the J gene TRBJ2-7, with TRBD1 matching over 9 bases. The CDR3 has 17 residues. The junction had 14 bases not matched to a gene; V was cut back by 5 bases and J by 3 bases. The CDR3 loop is CASSPAGTGRIFYEQYF. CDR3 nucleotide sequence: TGTGCCAGCAGTCCCGCCGGGACAGGGCGGATCTTCTACGAGCAGTACTTC.

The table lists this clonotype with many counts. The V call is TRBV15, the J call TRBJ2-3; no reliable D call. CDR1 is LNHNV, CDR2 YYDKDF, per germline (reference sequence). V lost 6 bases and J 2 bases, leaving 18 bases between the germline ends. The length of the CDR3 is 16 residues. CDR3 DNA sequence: TGTGCCACCAGGGGTGGGTCAGAATGGTCCACAGATACGCAGTATTTT. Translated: CATRGGSEWSTDTQYF.

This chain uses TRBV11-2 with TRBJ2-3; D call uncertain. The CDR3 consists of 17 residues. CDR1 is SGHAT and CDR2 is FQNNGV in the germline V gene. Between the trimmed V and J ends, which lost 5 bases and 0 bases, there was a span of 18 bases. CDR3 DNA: TGTGCCAGCAGCCGTACGAGAGGAGTCGTGAGCACAGATACGCAGTATTTT. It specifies CASSRTRGVVSTDTQYF. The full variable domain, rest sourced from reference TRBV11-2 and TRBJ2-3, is EAGVAQSPRYKIIEKRQSVAFWCNPISGHATLYWYQQILGQGPKLLIQFQNNGVVDDSQLPKDRFSAERLKGVDSTLKIQPAKLEDSAVYLCASSRTRGVVSTDTQYFGPGTRLTVL.

CDR3: CASSVRDPSYNEQFF. DNA of the CDR3: TGTGCCAGCAGCGTAAGGGACCCATCCTACAATGAGCAGTTCTTC. The chain combines TRBV9 with TRBJ2-1; D is tentatively TRBD1 or TRBD2 (5 bases each). V lost 1 base and J lost 1, with 9 bases in between. CDR1 is SGDLS and CDR2 is YYNGEE in the germline V gene. The CDR3 is made up of 15 amino acids.

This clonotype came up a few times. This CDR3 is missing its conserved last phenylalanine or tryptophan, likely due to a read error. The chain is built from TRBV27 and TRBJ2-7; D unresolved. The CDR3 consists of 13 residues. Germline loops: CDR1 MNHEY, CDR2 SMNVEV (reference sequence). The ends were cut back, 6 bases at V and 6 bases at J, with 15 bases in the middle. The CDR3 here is CASRGFPGVEQYL. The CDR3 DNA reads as TGTGCCAGCAGGGGATTTCCGGGCGTCGAGCAGTACTTG.

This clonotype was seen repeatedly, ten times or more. CDR3 DNA: TGCAGCGTTGCCATTTTAGAAACAGATACGCAGTATTTT. Encoded protein: CSVAILETDTQYF. The chain carries TRBV29-1 and TRBJ2-3; D call uncertain. The germline CDR1 and CDR2 sequences are SQVTM and ANQGSEA. This CDR3 is 13 amino acids long. Trimming took 4 bases from V and 3 from J, leaving 11 bases between them.

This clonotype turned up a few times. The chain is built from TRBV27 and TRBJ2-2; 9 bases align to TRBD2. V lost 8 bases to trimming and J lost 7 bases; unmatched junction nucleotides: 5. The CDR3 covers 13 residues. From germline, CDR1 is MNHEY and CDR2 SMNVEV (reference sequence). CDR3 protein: CASSSGTGGELFF. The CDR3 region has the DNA TGTGCCAGCTCTAGCGGGACCGGCGGGGAGCTGTTTTTT.

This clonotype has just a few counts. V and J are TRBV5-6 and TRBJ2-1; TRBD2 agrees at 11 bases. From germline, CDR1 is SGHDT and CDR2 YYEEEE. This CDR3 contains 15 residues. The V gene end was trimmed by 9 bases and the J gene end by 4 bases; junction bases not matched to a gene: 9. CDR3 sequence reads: CATIAGGRIYNEQFF. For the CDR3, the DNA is TGTGCCACCATAGCGGGGGGGAGGATATACAATGAGCAGTTCTTC.

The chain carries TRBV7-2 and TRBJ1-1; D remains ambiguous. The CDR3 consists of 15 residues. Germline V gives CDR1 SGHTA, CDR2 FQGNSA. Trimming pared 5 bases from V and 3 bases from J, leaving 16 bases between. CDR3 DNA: TGTGCCAGCAGCCCTTTTGCCTTATTGGACACTGAAGCTTTCTTT. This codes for CASSPFALLDTEAFF.

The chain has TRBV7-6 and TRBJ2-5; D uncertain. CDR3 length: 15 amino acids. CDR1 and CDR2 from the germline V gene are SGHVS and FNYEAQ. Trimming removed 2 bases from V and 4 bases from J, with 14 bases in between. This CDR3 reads CASSLSGLGLETQYF. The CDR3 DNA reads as TGTGCCAGCAGCTTATCCGGGCTTGGCTTAGAGACCCAGTACTTC.

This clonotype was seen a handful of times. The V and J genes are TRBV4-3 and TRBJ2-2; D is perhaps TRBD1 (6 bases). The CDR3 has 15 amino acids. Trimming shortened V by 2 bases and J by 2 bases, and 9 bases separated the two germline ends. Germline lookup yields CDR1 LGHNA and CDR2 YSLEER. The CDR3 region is CASSQNRANTGELFF. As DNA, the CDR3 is TGCGCCAGCAGCCAAAACAGGGCAAACACCGGGGAGCTGTTTTTT.

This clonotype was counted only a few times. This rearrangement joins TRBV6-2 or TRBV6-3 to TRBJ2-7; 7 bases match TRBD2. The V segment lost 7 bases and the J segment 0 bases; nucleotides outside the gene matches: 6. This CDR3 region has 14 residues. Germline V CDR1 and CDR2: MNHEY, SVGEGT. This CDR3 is CASTPWGGSYEQYF. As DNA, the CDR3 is TGTGCCAGCACCCCTTGGGGGGGCTCCTACGAGCAGTACTTC.

The CDR3 DNA reads as TGCGCCAGCAGCTTTGGCGAAGGAGATACGCAGTATTTT. Its protein product is CASSFGEGDTQYF. The rearrangement uses TRBV5-1 and TRBJ2-3; unclear D gene. V lost 2 bases and J lost 5, with 9 bases in between. CDR3 size: 13 residues. Germline V gene lookup returns CDR1 SGHRS and CDR2 YFSETQ. The whole variable domain, remainder taken from reference TRBV5-1 and TRBJ2-3, is KAGVTQTPRYLIKTRGQQVTLSCSPISGHRSVSWYQQTPGQGLQFLFEYFSETQRNKGNFPGRFSGRQFSNSRSEMNVSTLELGDSALYLCASSFGEGDTQYFGPGTRLTVL.

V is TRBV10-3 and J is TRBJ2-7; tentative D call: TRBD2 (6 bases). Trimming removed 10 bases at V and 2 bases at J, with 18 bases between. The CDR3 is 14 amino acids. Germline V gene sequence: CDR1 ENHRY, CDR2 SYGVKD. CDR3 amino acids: CATRSGSTAYEQYF. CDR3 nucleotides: TGTGCCACCAGGAGCGGGTCGACCGCCTACGAGCAGTACTTC.

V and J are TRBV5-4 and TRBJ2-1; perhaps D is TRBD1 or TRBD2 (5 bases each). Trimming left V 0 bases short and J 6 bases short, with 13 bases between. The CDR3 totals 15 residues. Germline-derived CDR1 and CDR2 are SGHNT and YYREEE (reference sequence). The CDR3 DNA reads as TGTGCCAGCAGCTTGGCTGGGACCACCTCCAATGAGCAGTTCTTC. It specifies CASSLAGTTSNEQFF.

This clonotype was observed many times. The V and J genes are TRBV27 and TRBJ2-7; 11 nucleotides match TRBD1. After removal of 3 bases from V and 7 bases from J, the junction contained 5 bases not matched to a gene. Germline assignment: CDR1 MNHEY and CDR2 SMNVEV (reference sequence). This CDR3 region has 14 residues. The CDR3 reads CASSFWTGGGEQYF. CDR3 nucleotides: TGTGCCAGCAGTTTCTGGACAGGGGGCGGTGAGCAGTACTTC.

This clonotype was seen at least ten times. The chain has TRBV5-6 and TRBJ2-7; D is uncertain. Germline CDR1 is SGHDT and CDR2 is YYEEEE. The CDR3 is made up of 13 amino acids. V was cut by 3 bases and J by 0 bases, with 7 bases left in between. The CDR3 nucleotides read TGTGCCAGCAGCTATGCGGACTCCTACGAGCAGTACTTC. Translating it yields CASSYADSYEQYF. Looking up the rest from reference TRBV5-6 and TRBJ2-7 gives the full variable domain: DAGVTQSPTHLIKTRGQQVTLRCSPKSGHDTVSWYQQALGQGPQFIFQYYEEEERQRGNFPDRFSGHQFPNYSSELNVNALLLGDSALYLCASSYADSYEQYFGPGTRLTVT.

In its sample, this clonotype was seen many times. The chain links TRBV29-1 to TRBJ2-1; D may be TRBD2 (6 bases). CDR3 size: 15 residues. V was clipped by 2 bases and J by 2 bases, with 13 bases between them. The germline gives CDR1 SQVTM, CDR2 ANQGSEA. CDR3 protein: CSVELAEDPYNEQFF. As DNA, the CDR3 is TGCAGCGTTGAATTAGCGGAAGACCCCTACAATGAGCAGTTCTTC.